The clone carrying this TCR beta chain rates as medium-sized. Cells sorted as Tregs were CD4+, CD25+ and CD127-/low. The CDR3 is made up of 14 amino acids. V was clipped by 5 bases and J by 0 bases, with 11 bases between them. The germline CDR1 and CDR2 sequences are SEHNR and FQNEAQ (reference sequence). After constant-region reverse-primer amplification, full-length variable regions underwent semi-nested PCR with Nested Universal Primer A. TCRdb reanalysed the 5' RACE reads using MiXCR and keeps one entry per CDR3 protein. The table includes about 11,000 distinct CDR3 sequences, over 25% detected once.

The TCR was taken from a female donor with breast cancer. Sequenced material: Tregs sorted from a lymph node. The chain links TRBV7-9 to TRBJ2-7; D remains unclear. This CDR3 is CASSPPGISYEQYF. DNA for the CDR3: TGTGCCAGCAGCCCCCCCGGAATCTCCTACGAGCAGTACTTC.